The sequence of this T cell receptor beta chain was determined in a study of blood T cell repertoires in COVID-19. Study in general: Samples representing acute and convalescent COVID-19 were sourced from the United States, Italy and Spain. PBMCs, B-cell-depleted T cells, or T cells provided the cDNA or gDNA that made up the material.

The CDR3 sequence is 14 residues long. Germline V CDR1 and CDR2: ENHRY, SYGVKD. Trimming took off 5 bases at V and 0 bases at J, with 7 bases between the two ends. In the authors' workflow: Estimation of nucleated cell counts was performed using reference gene primer amplification. TCRdb's table, derived via immunoSEQ multiplex PCR, lists solely in-frame clones and lacks some. Clone size and the V and J calls come from that table; the DNA yielded D and trimming. Of about 50,000 clones in the sample, roughly four fifths were seen once. By share of the sample, this clone is medium-sized. The clonotype was recovered from a man aged 55-75 years with acute or convalescent COVID-19. The rearrangement links TRBV10-3 to TRBJ2-2, with D uncertain. Material for sequencing was peripheral blood. As DNA, the CDR3 is TGTGCCATCAGTACAGCTACGAACACCGGGGAGCTGTTTTTT. Its translation: CAISTATNTGELFF.